The sequence of this T cell receptor (beta chain) was determined in a study of breast tumors, draining lymph nodes, adjacent tissues. As to this clonotype: Its target is unknown.

The ends lost 3 bases at V and 0 bases at J; junction bases unmatched: 4. Germline V gives CDR1 KGHDR, CDR2 SFDVKD. The length of the CDR3 is 17 residues. Samples came from axillary lymph nodes draining the breast cancer. TCRdb re-called the multiplex PCR reads with MiXCR, one entry per CDR3 protein. The sample contains 270,000 or so distinct CDR3 sequences, more than 30% of which appear only once. Study findings and constraints: Luminal-like breast cancer showed significantly higher tumor–nontumor repertoire similarity than basal-like. Most tumor T cells seemingly derive from lymph node, then expand in tumor. Tumor TCR diversity was below lymph nodes but above nontumor tissue.

Sample: axillary lymph node tissue. The source of this sequence is a female donor with breast cancer. Some clones in this sample may be carry-over from other donors' samples. The V call is TRBV24-1, the J call TRBJ1-6; 7 bases fit TRBD1. CDR3: CATSDGGDSSYNSPLHF. CDR3 bases: TGTGCCACCAGTGATGGGGGGGACAGCTCCTATAATTCACCCCTCCACTTT.